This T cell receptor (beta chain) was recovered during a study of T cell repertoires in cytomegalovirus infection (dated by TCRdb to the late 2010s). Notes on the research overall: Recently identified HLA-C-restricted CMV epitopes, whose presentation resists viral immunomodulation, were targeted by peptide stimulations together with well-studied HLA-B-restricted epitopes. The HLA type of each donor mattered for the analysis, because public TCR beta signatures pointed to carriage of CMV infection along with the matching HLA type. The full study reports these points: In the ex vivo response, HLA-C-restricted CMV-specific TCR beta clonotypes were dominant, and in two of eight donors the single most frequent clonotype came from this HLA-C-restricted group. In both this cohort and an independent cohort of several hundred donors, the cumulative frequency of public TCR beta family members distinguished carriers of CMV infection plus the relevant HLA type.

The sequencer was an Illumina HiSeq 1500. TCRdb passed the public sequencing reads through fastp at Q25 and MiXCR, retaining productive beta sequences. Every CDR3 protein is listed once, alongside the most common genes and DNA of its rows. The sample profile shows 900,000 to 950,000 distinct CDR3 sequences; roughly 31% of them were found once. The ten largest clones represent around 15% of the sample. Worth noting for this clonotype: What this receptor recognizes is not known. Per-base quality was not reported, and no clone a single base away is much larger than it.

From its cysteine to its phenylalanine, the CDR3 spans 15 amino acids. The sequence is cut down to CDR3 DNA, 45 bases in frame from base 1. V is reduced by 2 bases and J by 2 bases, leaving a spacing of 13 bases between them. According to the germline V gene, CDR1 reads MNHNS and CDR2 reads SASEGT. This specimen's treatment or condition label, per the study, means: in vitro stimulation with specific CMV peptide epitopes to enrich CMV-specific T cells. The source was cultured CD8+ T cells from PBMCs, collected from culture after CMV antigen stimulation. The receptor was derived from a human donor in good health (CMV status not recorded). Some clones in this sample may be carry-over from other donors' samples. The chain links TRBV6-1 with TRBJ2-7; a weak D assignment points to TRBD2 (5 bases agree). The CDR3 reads CASSELRAFPYEQYF. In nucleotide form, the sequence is TGTGCCAGCAGTGAATTGAGGGCGTTTCCCTACGAGCAGTACTTC.